This T cell receptor (beta chain) was captured in a study of control samples from healthy donors and cancer patients. Sequencing used immunoSEQ multiplex PCR; TCRdb keeps in-frame clones, though not all of them. The sample has approximately 170,000 clones, around 93% seen once. CDR3 length: 15 residues. V was pared by 4 bases and J by 1 base, with 9 bases between. The V gene's germline CDR1 is SGDLS and CDR2 YYNGEE. This rearrangement joins TRBV9 to TRBJ2-6; D is possibly TRBD1 (6 bases). This receptor was obtained from an older woman in good health. Sequencing was done on a sample of blood. CDR3 in DNA: TGTGCCAGCAGCACACAGGGATCTGGGGCCAACGTCCTGACTTTC. Protein sequence: CASSTQGSGANVLTF.